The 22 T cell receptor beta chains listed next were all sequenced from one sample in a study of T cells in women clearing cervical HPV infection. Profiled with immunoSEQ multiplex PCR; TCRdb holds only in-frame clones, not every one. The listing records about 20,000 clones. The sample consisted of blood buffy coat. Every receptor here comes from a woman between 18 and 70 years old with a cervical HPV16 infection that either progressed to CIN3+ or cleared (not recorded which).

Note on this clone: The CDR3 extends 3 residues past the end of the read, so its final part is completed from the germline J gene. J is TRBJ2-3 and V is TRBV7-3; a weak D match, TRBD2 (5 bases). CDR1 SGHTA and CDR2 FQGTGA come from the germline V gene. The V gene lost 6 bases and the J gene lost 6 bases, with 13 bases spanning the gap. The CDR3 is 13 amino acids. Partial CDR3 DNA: TGTGCCAGCAGATTCGCCGGGGAGGATACG. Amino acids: CASRFAGEDT. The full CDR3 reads CASRFAGEDTQYF.

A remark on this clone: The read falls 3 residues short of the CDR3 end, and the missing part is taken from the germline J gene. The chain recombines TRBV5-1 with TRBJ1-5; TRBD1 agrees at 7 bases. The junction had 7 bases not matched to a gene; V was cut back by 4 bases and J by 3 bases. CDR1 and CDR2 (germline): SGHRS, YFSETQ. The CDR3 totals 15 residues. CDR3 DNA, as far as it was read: TGCGCCAGCAGCATGGAGGGGGCGCACAATCAGCCC. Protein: CASSMEGAHNQP. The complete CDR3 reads CASSMEGAHNQPQHF.

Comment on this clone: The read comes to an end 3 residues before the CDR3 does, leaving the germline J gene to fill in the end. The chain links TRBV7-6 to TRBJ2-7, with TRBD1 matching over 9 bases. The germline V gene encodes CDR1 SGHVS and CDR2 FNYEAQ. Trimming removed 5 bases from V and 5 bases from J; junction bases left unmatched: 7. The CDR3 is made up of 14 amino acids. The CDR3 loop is CASSLNRGQDEQYF. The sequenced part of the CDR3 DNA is TGTGCCAGCAGCCTGAACAGGGGGCAGGACGAG.

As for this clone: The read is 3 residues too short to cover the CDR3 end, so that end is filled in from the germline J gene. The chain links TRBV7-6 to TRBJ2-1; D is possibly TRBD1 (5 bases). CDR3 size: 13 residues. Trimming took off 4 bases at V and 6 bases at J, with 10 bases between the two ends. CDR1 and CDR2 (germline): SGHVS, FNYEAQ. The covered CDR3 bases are TGTGCCAGCAGCTACAGACAGAGCAATGAG. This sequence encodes CASSYRQSNE. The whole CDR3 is CASSYRQSNEQFF.

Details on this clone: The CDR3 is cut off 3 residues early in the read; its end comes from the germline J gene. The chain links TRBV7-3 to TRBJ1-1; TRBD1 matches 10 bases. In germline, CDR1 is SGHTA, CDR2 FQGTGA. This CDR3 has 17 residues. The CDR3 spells CASSLELQPGQGSEAFF. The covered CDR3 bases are TGTGCCAGCAGCCTTGAGCTTCAGCCGGGACAGGGGTCCGAG.

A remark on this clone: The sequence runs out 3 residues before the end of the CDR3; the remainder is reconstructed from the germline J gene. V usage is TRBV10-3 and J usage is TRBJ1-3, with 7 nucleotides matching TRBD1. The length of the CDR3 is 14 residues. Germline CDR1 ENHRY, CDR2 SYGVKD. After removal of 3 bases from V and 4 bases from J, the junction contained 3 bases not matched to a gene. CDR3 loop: CAISEGGAGNTIYF. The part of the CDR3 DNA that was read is TGTGCCATCAGTGAAGGGGGCGCGGGAAACACC.

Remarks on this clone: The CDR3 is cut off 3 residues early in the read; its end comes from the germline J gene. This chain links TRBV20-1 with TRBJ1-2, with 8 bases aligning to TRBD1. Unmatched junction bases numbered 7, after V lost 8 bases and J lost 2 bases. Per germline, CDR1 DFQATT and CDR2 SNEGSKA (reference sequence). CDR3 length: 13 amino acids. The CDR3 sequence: CSIPGQENYGYTF. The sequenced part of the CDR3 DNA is TGCAGTATACCGGGACAGGAGAACTATGGC.

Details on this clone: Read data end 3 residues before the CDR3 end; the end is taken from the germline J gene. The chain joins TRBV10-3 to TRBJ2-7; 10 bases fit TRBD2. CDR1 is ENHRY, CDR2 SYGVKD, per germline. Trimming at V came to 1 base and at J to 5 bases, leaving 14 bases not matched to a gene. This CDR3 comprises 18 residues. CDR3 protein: CAISEYNSGASGSDEQYF. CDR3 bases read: TGTGCCATCAGTGAGTATAACAGCGGGGCTAGCGGGAGTGACGAG.

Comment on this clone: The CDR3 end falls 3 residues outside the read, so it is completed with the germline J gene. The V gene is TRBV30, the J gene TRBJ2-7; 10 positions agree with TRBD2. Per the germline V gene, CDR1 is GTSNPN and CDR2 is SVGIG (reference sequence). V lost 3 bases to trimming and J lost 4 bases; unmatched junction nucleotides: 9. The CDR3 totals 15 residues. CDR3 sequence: CAWSGRTSGTYEQYF. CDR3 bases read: TGTGCCTGGAGCGGTCGAACTAGCGGGACGTACGAG.

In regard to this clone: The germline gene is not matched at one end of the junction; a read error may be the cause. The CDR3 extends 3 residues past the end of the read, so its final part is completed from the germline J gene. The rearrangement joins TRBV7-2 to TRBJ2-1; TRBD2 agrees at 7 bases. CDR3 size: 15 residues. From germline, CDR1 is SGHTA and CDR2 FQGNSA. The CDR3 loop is CASSLAVSSYNEQFF. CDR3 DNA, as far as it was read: TGTGCCAGCAGCCTAGCGGTTAGCTCCTACAATGAG.

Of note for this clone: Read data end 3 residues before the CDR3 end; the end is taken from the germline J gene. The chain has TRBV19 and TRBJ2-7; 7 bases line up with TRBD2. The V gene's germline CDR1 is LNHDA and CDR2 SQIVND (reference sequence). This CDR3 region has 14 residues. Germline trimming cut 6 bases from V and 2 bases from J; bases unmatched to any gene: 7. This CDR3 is CASRSAGEAYEQYF. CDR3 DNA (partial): TGTGCCAGTAGAAGCGCGGGGGAGGCCTACGAG.

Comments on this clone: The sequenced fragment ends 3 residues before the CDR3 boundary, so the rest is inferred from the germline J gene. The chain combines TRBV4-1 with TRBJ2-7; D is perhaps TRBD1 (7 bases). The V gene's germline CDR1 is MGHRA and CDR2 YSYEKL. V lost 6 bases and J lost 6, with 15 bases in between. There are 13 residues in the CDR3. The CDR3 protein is CASRRDSEAEQYF. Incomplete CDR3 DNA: TGCGCCAGCAGGCGGGACAGCGAAGCCGAG.

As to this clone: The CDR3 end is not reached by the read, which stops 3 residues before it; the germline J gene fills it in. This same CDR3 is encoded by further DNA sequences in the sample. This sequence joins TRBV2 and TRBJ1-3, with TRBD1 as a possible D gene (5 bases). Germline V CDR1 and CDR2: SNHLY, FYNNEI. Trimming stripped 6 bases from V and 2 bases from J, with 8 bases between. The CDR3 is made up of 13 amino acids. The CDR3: CASRVGAGNTIYF. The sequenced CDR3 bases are TGTGCCAGCAGGGTAGGGGCTGGAAACACC.

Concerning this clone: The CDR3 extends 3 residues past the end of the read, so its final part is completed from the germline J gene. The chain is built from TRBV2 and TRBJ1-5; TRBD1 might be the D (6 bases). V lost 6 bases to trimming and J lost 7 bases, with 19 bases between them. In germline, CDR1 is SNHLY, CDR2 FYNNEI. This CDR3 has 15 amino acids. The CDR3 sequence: CASSPGTPNPQPQHF. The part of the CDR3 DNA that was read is TGTGCCAGCAGCCCCGGGACACCGAACCCCCAGCCC.

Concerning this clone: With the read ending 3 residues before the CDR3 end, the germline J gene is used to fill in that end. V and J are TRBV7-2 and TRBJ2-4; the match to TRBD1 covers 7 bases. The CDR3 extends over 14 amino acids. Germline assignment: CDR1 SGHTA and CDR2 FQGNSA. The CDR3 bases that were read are TGTGCCAGCAGCTTAGCGGGACAGTACTATGGT. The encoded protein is CASSLAGQYYG. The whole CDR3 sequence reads CASSLAGQYYGQYF.

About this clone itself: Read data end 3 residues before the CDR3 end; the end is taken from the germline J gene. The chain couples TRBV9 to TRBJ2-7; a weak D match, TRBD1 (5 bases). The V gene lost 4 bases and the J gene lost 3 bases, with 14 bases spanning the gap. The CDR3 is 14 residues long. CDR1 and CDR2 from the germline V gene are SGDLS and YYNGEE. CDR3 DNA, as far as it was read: TGTGCCAGCAGCACCCAACAGGAAAACTACGAG. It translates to CASSTQQENYE. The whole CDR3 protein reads CASSTQQENYEQYF.

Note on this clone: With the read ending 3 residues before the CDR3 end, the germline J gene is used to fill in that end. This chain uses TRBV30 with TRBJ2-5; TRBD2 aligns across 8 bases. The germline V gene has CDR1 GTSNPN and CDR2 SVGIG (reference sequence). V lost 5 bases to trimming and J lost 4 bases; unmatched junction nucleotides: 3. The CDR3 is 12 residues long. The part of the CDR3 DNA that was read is TGTGCCTGGGAGGCGGGGGGAGAGACC. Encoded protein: CAWEAGGET. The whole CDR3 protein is CAWEAGGETQYF.

The CDR3 region is CASAILAPPYEQYF. The sequenced CDR3 bases are TGTGCTAGTGCCATTCTAGCACCCCCCTACGAG. This chain joins TRBV12-5 and TRBJ2-7, with D possibly matching TRBD2 (5 bases). The CDR3 is cut off 3 residues early in the read; its end comes from the germline J gene. The CDR3 extends over 14 amino acids. Between the trimmed V and J ends, which lost 7 bases and 2 bases, there was a span of 15 bases. The V gene's germline CDR1 is LGHNT and CDR2 FRNRAP.

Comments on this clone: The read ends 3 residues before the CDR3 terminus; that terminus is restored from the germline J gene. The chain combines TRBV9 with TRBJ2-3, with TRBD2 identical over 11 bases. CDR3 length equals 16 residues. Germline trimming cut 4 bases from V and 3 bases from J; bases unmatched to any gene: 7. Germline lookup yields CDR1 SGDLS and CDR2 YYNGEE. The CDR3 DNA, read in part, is TGTGCCAGCAGCCCCCGGCGACTAGCGGGGACAGATACG. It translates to CASSPRRLAGTDT. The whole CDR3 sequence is CASSPRRLAGTDTQYF.

CDR3 DNA, as far as it was read: TGTGCCAGTAGTATAGGAGGGGACAGGGGCTCTGAA. Translated: CASSIGGDRGSE. The complete CDR3 protein is CASSIGGDRGSEAFF. The chain combines TRBV19 with TRBJ1-1; 10 nucleotides agree with TRBD1. The read finishes 3 residues shy of the CDR3 end, and the germline J gene is used to complete it. CDR1 LNHDA and CDR2 SQIVND come from the germline V gene (reference sequence). This CDR3 contains 15 residues. Trimming took 1 base from V and 6 from J; bases not matched to a gene: 5. The variable domain in full, completed from reference TRBV19 and TRBJ1-1, reads DGGITQSPKYLFRKEGQNVTLSCEQNLNHDAMYWYRQDPGQGLRLIYYSQIVNDFQKGDIAEGYSVSREKKESFPLTVTSAQKNPTAFYLCASSIGGDRGSEAFFGQGTRLTVV.

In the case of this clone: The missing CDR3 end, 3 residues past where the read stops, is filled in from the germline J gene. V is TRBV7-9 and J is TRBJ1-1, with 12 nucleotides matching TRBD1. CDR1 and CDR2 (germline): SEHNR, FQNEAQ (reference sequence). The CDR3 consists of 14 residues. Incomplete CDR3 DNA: TGTGCCAGCAGCTTCGGGACAGGGGGCTACGAG. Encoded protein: CASSFGTGGYE. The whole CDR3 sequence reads CASSFGTGGYEAFF. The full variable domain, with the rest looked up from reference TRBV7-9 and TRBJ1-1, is DTGVSQNPRHKITKRGQNVTFRCDPISEHNRLYWYRQTLGQGPEFLTYFQNEAQLEKSRLLSDRFSAERPKGSFSTLEIQRTEQGDSAMYLCASSFGTGGYEAFFGQGTRLTVV.

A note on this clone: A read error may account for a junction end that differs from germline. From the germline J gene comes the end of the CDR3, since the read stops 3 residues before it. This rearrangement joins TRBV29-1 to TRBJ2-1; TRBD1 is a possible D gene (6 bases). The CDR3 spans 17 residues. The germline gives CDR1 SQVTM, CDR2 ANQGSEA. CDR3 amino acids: CSVEGTHQDNSYNEQFF. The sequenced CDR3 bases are TGCAGCGTCGAAGGGACACACCAAGACAATTCCTACAATGAG.